The 5 T cell receptor beta chains below were found in one sample sequenced in a study of CD4 T cells in relation to SARS-CoV-2 and coronaviruses. Assay used: immunoSEQ multiplex PCR; TCRdb lists only in-frame clones, some missing. Among approximately 11,000 clones listed, about three quarters were seen once. The unexposed donors gave CD4+ T cells in about 2011-2018, prior to COVID-19. Isolation of CD4+ T cells took place after nine to ten days in culture. Their antigens remain unidentified. The sample comprised CD4+ T cells from PBMCs, cultured in vitro. The source of these receptors is a human donor in good health.

The chain combines TRBV27 with TRBJ2-1; 11 nucleotides line up with TRBD1. The CDR3 totals 18 residues. Losses at the gene ends were 4 bases for V and 7 bases for J; bases not matched to a gene: 15. The germline CDR1 and CDR2 sequences are MNHEY and SMNVEV (reference sequence). DNA for the CDR3: TGTGCCAGCAGTTCCCACTGGTGGACAGGGGGCATATTGAATGAGCAGTTCTTC. It yields the protein CASSSHWWTGGILNEQFF.

This rearrangement joins TRBV5-8 to TRBJ2-3, with a tentative D call TRBD1 (8 bases). V dropped 2 bases and J dropped 6 bases, with 13 bases sitting between them. The V gene's germline CDR1 is SGHTS and CDR2 YDEGEE. This CDR3 region has 14 residues. The CDR3 is CASSLEQGGDTQYF. Here the CDR3 DNA reads TGTGCCAGCAGCTTAGAACAGGGGGGGGATACGCAGTATTTT.

This clone has only a few counts. The chain uses TRBV9 and TRBJ2-3; possibly TRBD1 or TRBD2 for D (5 bases each). The V gene's germline CDR1 is SGDLS and CDR2 YYNGEE. Deletions cut 5 bases from V and 3 bases from J, with 10 bases between. The CDR3 covers 13 residues. CDR3 nucleotide sequence: TGTGCCAGCAGGGGGACGGCTACAGATACGCAGTATTTT. It is translated as CASRGTATDTQYF.

This clone was found a few times. This rearrangement joins TRBV2 to TRBJ1-5; TRBD1 is a possible D gene (5 bases). Germline CDR1 SNHLY, CDR2 FYNNEI. The CDR3 runs 16 residues. V was pared by 2 bases and J by 6 bases, with 17 bases between. The CDR3 here is CASSELSPGTGQPQHF. Here the CDR3 DNA reads TGTGCCAGCAGTGAACTGTCTCCCGGAACAGGTCAGCCCCAGCATTTT.

This chain joins TRBV4-1 and TRBJ2-2, with 11 bases that match TRBD1. The CDR3 has 17 amino acids. The V and J ends lost 2 bases and 3 bases, in that order; junction bases with no gene match: 5. Germline-derived CDR1 and CDR2 are MGHRA and YSYEKL. The CDR3 nucleotides are TGCGCCAGCAGCCAAAGGGACAGGGGGGCAGACACCGGGGAGCTGTTTTTT. Translated: CASSQRDRGADTGELFF.